This T cell receptor beta chain was recovered during a study of T-cell reconstitution after alpha-beta-depleted transplantation in children (dated by TCRdb to about 2016). The study in broad terms: Using TCR repertoire profiling, the study quantitatively followed how T-cell immune reconstitution unfolded in children after TCRalphabeta/CD19-depleted allogeneic hematopoietic cell transplantation.

The cysteine opens and the phenylalanine closes a CDR3 of 15 amino acids. Only the CDR3 DNA stays, 45 bases, in frame from base 1. At the junction V is shortened by 0 bases and J by 7 bases, with 12 bases in between. According to the germline V gene, CDR1 reads SGHVS and CDR2 reads FNYEAQ. The library was produced with PCR. The data were produced on an Illumina HiSeq 2500. TCR library preparation used molecular barcoding, with unique molecular identifiers applied to normalize quantification of the TCRbeta repertoire. The public reads were reprocessed in TCRdb via fastp at Q25 and MiXCR, keeping in-frame beta chains. Each record represents a unique CDR3 protein, reported with the most common genes and DNA among its rows. The sample data list 90,000 to 100,000 distinct CDR3 sequences, and around a quarter of these were observed just once. The ten top clones hold about a fifth of the sample. This clonotype was seen once. The antigen it binds to is not known. Within one base of it there is no much larger clone, and no base qualities were kept. One read represents weak support.

This specimen's treatment or condition label, per the study, means: allogeneic hematopoietic cell transplantation with graft depleted of TCRalphabeta T cells and CD19 B cells. The transplant recipients were children given TCRalphabeta/CD19-depleted allogeneic hematopoietic cell grafts. Results the study describes overall, beyond this receptor: The apparently early recovery of alphabetaT-cell counts about two months after transplant reportedly depended on only several hundred rapidly expanded clones that came from non-depleted graft cells. Over subsequent months, a decline in hyperexpanded clone frequencies was noted, and after one year, T-cell counts and TCRbeta diversity were mostly ascribed to newly produced T cells. In some patients, the high TCRbeta diversity seen at day 60 was put down to recipient T cells and intrathymic progenitors that had survived conditioning.

This TCR was recovered from a boy aged 2 to 9 with acute lymphoblastic leukemia, due to receive a stem cell transplant. This chain is built from TRBV7-6 and TRBJ1-4; TRBD1 could be the D gene, as 5 bases match. The specimen was PBMCs, collected before TCRalphabeta/CD19-depleted stem cell transplant. The nucleotide sequence is TGTGCCAGCAGCTTAGCCCCCGGGACGGCTGAAAAACTGTTTTTT. Its coded protein is CASSLAPGTAEKLFF. The variable domain in full, with residues beyond the CDR3 obtained from the reference TRBV7-6 and TRBJ1-4 genes, is GAGVSQSPRYKVTKRGQDVALRCDPISGHVSLYWYRQALGQGPEFLTYFNYEAQQDKSGLPNDRFSAERPEGSISTLTIQRTEQRDSAMYRCASSLAPGTAEKLFFGSGTQLSVL.